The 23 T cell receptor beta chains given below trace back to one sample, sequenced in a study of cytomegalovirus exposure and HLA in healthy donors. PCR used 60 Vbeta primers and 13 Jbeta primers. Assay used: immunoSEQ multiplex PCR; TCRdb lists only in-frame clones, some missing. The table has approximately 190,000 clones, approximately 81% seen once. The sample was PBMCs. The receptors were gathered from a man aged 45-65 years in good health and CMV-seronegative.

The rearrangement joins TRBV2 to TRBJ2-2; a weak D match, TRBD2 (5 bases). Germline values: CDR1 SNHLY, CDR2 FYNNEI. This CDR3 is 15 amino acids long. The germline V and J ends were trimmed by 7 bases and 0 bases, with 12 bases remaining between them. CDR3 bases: TGTGCCAGCATGAAGGGAGTTACGAACACCGGGGAGCTGTTTTTT. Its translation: CASMKGVTNTGELFF.

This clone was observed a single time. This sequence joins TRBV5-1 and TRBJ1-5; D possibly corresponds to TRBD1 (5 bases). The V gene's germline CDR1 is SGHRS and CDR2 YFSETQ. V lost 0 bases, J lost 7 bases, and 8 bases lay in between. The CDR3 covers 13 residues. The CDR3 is CASSLEGVQPQHF. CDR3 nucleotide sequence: TGCGCCAGCAGCTTGGAAGGGGTGCAGCCCCAGCATTTT.

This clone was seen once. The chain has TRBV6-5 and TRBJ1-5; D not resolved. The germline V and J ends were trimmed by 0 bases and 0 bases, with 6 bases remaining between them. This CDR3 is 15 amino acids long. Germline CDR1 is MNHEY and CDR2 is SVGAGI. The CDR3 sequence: CASSYSPHSNQPQHF. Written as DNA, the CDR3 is TGTGCCAGCAGTTACTCGCCACATAGCAATCAGCCCCAGCATTTT.

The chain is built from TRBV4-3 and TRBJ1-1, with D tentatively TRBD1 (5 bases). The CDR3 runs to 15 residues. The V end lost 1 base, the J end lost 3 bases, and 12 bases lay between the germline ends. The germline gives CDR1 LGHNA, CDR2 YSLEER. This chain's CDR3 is CASSQGGGKDTEAFF. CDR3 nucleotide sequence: TGCGCCAGCAGCCAAGGCGGGGGGAAGGACACTGAAGCTTTCTTT.

CDR3 DNA sequence: TGTGCCAGCATCCCCGGACTAGCGGCCTACAATGAGCAGTTCTTC. The encoded protein is CASIPGLAAYNEQFF. The chain joins TRBV5-8 to TRBJ2-1, with 10 bases aligning to TRBD2. The CDR3 contains 15 residues. V trimming: 6 bases; J trimming: 2 bases; junction bases outside the gene matches: 5. Germline CDR1 reads SGHTS; CDR2 reads YDEGEE.

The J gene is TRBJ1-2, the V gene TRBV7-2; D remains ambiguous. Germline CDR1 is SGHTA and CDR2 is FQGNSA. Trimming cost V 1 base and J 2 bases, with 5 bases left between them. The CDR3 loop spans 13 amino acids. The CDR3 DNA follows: TGTGCCAGCAGCTTAGGGCGGAACTATGGCTACACCTTC. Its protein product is CASSLGRNYGYTF.

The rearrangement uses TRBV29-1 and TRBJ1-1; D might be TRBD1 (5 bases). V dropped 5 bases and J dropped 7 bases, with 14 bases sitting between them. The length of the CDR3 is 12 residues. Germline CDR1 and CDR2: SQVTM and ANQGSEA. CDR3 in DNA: TGCAGCGTTTCCTTTCAGGGCTTTGAAGCTTTCTTT. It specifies CSVSFQGFEAFF.

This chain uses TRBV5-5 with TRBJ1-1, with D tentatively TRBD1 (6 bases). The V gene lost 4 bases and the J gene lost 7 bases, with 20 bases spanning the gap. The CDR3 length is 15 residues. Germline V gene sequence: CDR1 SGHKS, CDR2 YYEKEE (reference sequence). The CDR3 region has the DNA TGTGCCAGCAGCCAAGCCCTGAACAGGGAGAGTGAAGCTTTCTTT. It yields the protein CASSQALNRESEAFF.

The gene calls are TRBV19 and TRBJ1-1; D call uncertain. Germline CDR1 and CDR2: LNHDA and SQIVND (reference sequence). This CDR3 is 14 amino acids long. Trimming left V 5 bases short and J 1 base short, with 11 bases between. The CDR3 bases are TGTGCCAGTAGTGTCACTGTACCGAACACTGAAGCTTTCTTT. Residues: CASSVTVPNTEAFF.

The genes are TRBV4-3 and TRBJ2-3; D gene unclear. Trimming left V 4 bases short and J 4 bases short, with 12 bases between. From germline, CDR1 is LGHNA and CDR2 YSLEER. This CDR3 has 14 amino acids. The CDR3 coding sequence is TGCGCCAGCAGCCGGGCGAGTGTTTCAGATACGCAGTATTTT. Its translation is CASSRASVSDTQYF.

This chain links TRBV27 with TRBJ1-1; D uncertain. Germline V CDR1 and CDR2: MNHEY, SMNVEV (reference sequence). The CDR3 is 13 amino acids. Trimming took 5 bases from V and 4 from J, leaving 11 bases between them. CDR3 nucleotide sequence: TGTGCCAGCAGTACCTCCCGGAGCACTGAAGCTTTCTTT. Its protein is CASSTSRSTEAFF.

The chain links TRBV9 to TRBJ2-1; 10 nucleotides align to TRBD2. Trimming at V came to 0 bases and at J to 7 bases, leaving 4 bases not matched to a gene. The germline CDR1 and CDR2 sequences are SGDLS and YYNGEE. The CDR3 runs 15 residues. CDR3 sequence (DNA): TGTGCCAGCAGCGTAGGGGCTAGCGGGGGTAATGAGCAGTTCTTC. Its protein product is CASSVGASGGNEQFF.

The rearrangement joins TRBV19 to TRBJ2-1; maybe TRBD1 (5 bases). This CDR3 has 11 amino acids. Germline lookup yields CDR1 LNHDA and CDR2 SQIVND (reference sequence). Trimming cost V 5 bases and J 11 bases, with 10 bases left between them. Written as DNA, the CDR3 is TGTGCCAGTAGTGCCTACAGGAAGCAGTTCTTC. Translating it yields CASSAYRKQFF.

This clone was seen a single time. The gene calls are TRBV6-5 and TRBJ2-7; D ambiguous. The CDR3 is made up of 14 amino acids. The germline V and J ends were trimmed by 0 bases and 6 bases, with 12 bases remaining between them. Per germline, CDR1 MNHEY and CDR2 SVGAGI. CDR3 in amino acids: CASSYSPENSEQYF. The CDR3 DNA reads TGTGCCAGCAGTTACTCCCCCGAAAATAGCGAGCAGTACTTC.

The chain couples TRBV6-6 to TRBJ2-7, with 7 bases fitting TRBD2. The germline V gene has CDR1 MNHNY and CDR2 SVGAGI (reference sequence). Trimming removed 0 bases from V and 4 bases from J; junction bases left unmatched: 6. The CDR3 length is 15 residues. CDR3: CASSYSGAGFYEQYF. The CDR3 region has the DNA TGTGCCAGCAGTTACTCGGGAGCGGGGTTTTACGAGCAGTACTTC.

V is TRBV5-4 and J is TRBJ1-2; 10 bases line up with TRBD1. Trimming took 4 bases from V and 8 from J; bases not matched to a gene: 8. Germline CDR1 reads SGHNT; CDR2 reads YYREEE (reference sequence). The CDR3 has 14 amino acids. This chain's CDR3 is CASSVRDRGRGYTF. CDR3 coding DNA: TGTGCCAGCAGCGTCCGGGACAGGGGTCGGGGCTACACCTTC.

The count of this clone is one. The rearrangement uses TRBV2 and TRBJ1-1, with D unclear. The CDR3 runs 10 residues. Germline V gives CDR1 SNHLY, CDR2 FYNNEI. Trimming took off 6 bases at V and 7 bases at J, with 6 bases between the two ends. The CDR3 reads CASSGVEAFF. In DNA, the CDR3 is TGTGCCAGCAGCGGGGTTGAAGCTTTCTTT.

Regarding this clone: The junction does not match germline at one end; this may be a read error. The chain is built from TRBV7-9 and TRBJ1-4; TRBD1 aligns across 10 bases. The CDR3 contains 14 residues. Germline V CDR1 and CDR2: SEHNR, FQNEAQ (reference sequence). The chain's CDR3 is CSSSTGTGAEKLFF. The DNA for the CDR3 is TGTTCCAGCAGCACGGGGACAGGGGCTGAAAAACTGTTTTTT.

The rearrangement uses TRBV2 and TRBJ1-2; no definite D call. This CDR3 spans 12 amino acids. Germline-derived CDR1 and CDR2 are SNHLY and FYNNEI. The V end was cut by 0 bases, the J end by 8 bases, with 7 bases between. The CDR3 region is CASSEAPGGYTF. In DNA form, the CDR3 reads TGTGCCAGCAGTGAAGCGCCGGGAGGCTACACCTTC.

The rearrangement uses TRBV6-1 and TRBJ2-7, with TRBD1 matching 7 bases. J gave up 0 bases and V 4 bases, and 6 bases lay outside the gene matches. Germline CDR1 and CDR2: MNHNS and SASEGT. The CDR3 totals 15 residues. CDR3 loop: CASSVGGQVSYEQYF. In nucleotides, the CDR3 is TGTGCCAGCAGTGTTGGCGGACAGGTCTCCTACGAGCAGTACTTC.

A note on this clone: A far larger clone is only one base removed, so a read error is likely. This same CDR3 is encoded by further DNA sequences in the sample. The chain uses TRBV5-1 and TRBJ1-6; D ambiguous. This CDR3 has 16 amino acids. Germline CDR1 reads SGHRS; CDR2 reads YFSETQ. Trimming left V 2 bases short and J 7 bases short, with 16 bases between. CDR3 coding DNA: TGCGCCAGCAGCTTTGGCTCGGCAGCGGCAAATTCACCCCTCCACTTT. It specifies CASSFGSAAANSPLHF.

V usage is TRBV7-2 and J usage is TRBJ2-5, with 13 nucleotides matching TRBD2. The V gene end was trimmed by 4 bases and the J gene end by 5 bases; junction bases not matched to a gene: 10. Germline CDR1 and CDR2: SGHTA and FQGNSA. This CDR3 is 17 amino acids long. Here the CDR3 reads CASSSITSGGARETQYF. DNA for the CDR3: TGTGCCAGCAGCTCGATTACTAGCGGGGGGGCCCGGGAGACCCAGTACTTC.

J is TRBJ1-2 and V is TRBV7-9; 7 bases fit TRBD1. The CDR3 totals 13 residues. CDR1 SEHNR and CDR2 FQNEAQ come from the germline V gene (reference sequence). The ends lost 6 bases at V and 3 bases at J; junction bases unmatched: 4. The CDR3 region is CASRPGTDYGYTF. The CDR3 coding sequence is TGTGCCAGCAGACCCGGGACAGACTATGGCTACACCTTC.